This T cell receptor beta chain is drawn from a study of blood T cell repertoires in COVID-19 (TCRdb year 2020). In the study overall: Samples covering the acute and convalescent phases of COVID-19 were provided by collaborators in the United States, Italy and Spain. The prospective study material was composed of cDNA or gDNA derived from T cells, B-cell-depleted T cells, or PBMCs. The dataset comprised deeply sampled blood TCRbeta repertoires from subjects exposed to, actively infected with, or recovered from COVID-19. The repertoires were released in a freely available public database intended as a resource for research on the immune response to SARS-CoV-2. Samples came from the ongoing ImmuneRACE study (first 160 participants) plus 1,254 subjects from 6 global collaborators. A de-identified subject ID, COVID-19 status, age in years and sex were almost always included in the sample metadata. Where HLA class I and class II types were available, the types were taken from metadata supplied by the sample provider, not from assay-based typing. Study-level results and caveats: The amount of clinical and demographic metadata varied by source and participant and was provided uncurated.

The cysteine opens and the phenylalanine closes a CDR3 of 16 amino acids. Kept here is only the CDR3 DNA, which spans 48 bases and is read in frame from base 1. The CDR1 and CDR2 encoded by the germline V gene (reference sequence) are SGHNT and YYREEE. Here V drops 4 bases and J drops 5 bases, and the junction holds 7 bases not matched to any gene. Participants in the prospective study were enrolled through a virtual design, were aged roughly 18 to 100 years, and lived in 20 to 30 United States geographic areas. Cohort assignment in the prospective study relied on participant-reported clinical history from a screening survey and a study questionnaire. For ImmuneRACE Cohort 3, a participant was defined as recovered based on two consecutive negative NP/OP PCR tests, clearance by a healthcare professional, or resolution of symptoms. In the prospective study, whole blood, serum and a nasopharyngeal or oropharyngeal swab were collected from each participant by mobile phlebotomists. Prospective study participants could optionally give additional blood draws and questionnaires over an approximately 2-month period. Before DNA extraction, prospective study blood samples were shipped either frozen or at room temperature.

On this clone itself: Its specific antigen is unknown. No base qualities exist here, and no much larger clone lies one base off it.

The immunoSEQ Assay, a bias-controlled multiplex PCR, was used to amplify TCRbeta CDR3 regions from genomic DNA. The study's own analysis went as follows. The number of nucleated cells in each sample was estimated by amplification of reference gene primers within the assay. Sequence reads were collapsed and filtered to measure the absolute abundance of every unique TCRbeta CDR3 rearrangement. For each sample, productive Simpson clonality was calculated as the square root of Simpson's diversity index over productive rearrangements. Imported from immuneACCESS, the table was reduced by TCRdb to in-frame sequences with V and J called. These copies leave out some clones; in studies compared against another copy, an unresolved V gene accounts for under half, and the cause of the remainder is not known. For V, J and clone size, that table is used; D and trimming come from the DNA. The sample table shows fewer than 350,000 clones, and about 88% are seen once. The biggest ten clones account for around a tenth of the sample.

The chain is made from TRBV5-4 and TRBJ2-3, with 13 bases in between that match TRBD2. The sequence was obtained from a woman aged 40 to 50 who had recovered from COVID-19. The sample comprised PBMCs or T cells enriched from blood (not recorded which). The CDR3 amino acid sequence is: CASSAVGLAGEDTQYF. In nucleotide form, the sequence is TGTGCCAGCAGCGCCGTAGGACTAGCGGGGGAAGATACGCAGTATTTT. The CDR3, completed at both ends by the reference TRBV5-4 and TRBJ2-3 genes, gives the full variable domain ETGVTQSPTHLIKTRGQQVTLRCSSQSGHNTVSWYQQALGQGPQFIFQYYREEENGRGNFPPRFSGLQFPNYSSELNVNALELDDSALYLCASSAVGLAGEDTQYFGPGTRLTVL.